These 19 T cell receptor beta chains came from one sample sequenced in a study of blood T cells in healthy people across ages. Then a second PCR, running about 6 to 12 cycles, was carried out with a sample-barcoded 5' primer and a J-beta primer mix. One entry per CDR3 protein, called by TCRdb with MiXCR from the 5' RACE reads. Of about 400,000 distinct CDR3 sequences detected, about 49% appear once; the ten largest clones hold roughly 51%. Sequenced material: blood. These receptors all stem from a man between 60 and 75 years old in good health.

The rearrangement links TRBV3-1 to TRBJ1-2; 9 nucleotides agree with TRBD1. J gave up 8 bases and V 0 bases, and 4 bases lay outside the gene matches. This CDR3 region has 14 residues. CDR1 and CDR2 (germline): LGHDT, YNNKEL (reference sequence). The CDR3 nucleotides read TGTGCCAGCAGCCAAGAACAGGGGGCGCGGGGCTACACCTTC. Its protein product is CASSQEQGARGYTF. Full variable domain (remainder filled in from reference TRBV3-1 and TRBJ1-2): DTAVSQTPKYLVTQMGNDKSIKCEQNLGHDTMYWYKQDSKKFLKIMFSYNNKELIINETVPNRFSPKSPDKAHLNLHINSLELGDSAVYFCASSQEQGARGYTFGSGTRLTVV.

J is TRBJ2-7 and V is TRBV12-3 or TRBV12-4; 13 bases map to TRBD2. The tail of the sequence fits TRBJ2-5 better, so the J call may be wrong. The CDR3 totals 17 residues. CDR3 loop: CASSHRRTSGGWETQYF. CDR3 bases: TGTGCCAGCAGTCACCGCCGGACTAGCGGGGGTTGGGAGACCCAGTACTTC.

The V and J genes are TRBV7-9 and TRBJ2-7; 7 bases are a match to TRBD1. The CDR3 length is 14 residues. The germline V gene encodes CDR1 SEHNR and CDR2 FQNEAQ (reference sequence). Unmatched junction bases numbered 5, after V lost 1 base and J lost 5 bases. The CDR3 protein is CASSLGNQGDEQYF. Written as DNA, the CDR3 is TGTGCCAGCAGCTTAGGAAATCAGGGGGACGAGCAGTACTTC.

This clonotype was observed a handful of times. This chain joins TRBV7-3 and TRBJ2-1; no firm D call. Germline loops: CDR1 SGHTA, CDR2 FQGTGA. The V end was cut by 2 bases, the J end by 8 bases, with 10 bases between. The CDR3 extends over 13 amino acids. CDR3 residues: CASSLYKAHEQFF. DNA for the CDR3: TGTGCCAGCAGCTTATACAAAGCCCATGAGCAGTTCTTC.

The gene calls are TRBV6-5 and TRBJ2-3, with TRBD2 matching over 13 bases. Trimming took 8 bases from V and 3 from J; bases not matched to a gene: 26. The CDR3 has 22 amino acids. Germline assignment: CDR1 MNHEY and CDR2 SVGAGI. CDR3 in amino acids: CASVLFARAGTSGVSGTDTQYF. The CDR3 nucleotides are TGTGCCAGCGTGTTATTCGCACGGGCCGGGACTAGCGGGGTTTCGGGTACAGATACGCAGTATTTT.

V is TRBV29-1 and J is TRBJ2-5; D is perhaps TRBD1 (5 bases). The CDR3 spans 11 residues. In germline, CDR1 is SQVTM, CDR2 ANQGSEA. The CDR3 bases are TGCTCGCGCAGGGATGGGGAGACCCAGTACTTC. Amino acid sequence: CSRRDGETQYF.

The J gene is TRBJ1-2, the V gene TRBV6-6; 7 positions match TRBD1. The V gene's germline CDR1 is MNHNY and CDR2 SVGAGI (reference sequence). CDR3 length: 16 residues. V trimming: 6 bases; J trimming: 1 base; junction bases outside the gene matches: 11. As DNA, the CDR3 is TGTGCCAGCAGCCCCTTCGGGACAGCTCTTAACTATGGCTACACCTTC. Its protein product is CASSPFGTALNYGYTF.

This clonotype occurred many times. CDR3: CASSSGNGGQYF. The CDR3 nucleotides are TGTGCCAGCAGTTCCGGTAACGGCGGGCAGTACTTC. The V gene is TRBV5-6, the J gene TRBJ2-5; D possibly corresponds to TRBD2 (5 bases). The CDR3 runs to 12 residues. Germline CDR1 SGHDT, CDR2 YYEEEE. Trimming pared 5 bases from V and 11 bases from J, leaving 16 bases between.

This clonotype was counted only a few times. This chain links TRBV28 with TRBJ2-1, with 7 bases identical to TRBD1. With 7 bases clipped from V and 3 bases from J, the junction kept 9 bases outside the gene matches. Germline assignment: CDR1 MDHEN and CDR2 SYDVKM. CDR3 size: 15 residues. Written as DNA, the CDR3 is TGTGCCAGCAAACGACAGGGAAGTCTCTACAATGAGCAGTTCTTC. Translating gives CASKRQGSLYNEQFF.

The table lists this clonotype with many counts. The rearrangement joins TRBV7-2 to TRBJ2-7; maybe TRBD2 (7 bases). V lost 4 bases to trimming and J lost 2 bases, with 18 bases between them. Germline CDR1 is SGHTA and CDR2 is FQGNSA. The CDR3 sequence is 16 residues long. In DNA, the CDR3 is TGTGCCAGCAGCTGGGGGGGGCAGGGACTCCCCTACGAGCAGTACTTC. Its protein is CASSWGGQGLPYEQYF.

The chain uses TRBV29-1 and TRBJ1-2, with 8 bases aligning to TRBD1. V shed 3 bases, J shed 7 bases, and the junction held 7 bases outside the gene matches. The germline V gene has CDR1 SQVTM and CDR2 ANQGSEA. The CDR3 spans 13 residues. CDR3 coding DNA: TGCAGCGTTGAGGGACAGGTCTCCAGTGGCTACACCTTC. Protein: CSVEGQVSSGYTF.

The CDR3 reads CASSYSGVDGFEKLFF. CDR3 sequence (DNA): TGTGCCAGCAGTTACTCTGGGGTCGATGGATTTGAAAAACTGTTTTTT. The V gene is TRBV6-5, the J gene TRBJ1-4; D is ambiguous. Trimming took 0 bases from V and 7 from J, leaving 15 bases between them. CDR1 is MNHEY, CDR2 SVGAGI, per germline. The CDR3 covers 16 residues.

V and J are TRBV4-1 and TRBJ2-1, with 9 bases identical to TRBD2. CDR3 length: 15 residues. Germline-derived CDR1 and CDR2 are MGHRA and YSYEKL. J gave up 6 bases and V 5 bases, and 8 bases lay outside the gene matches. The CDR3 DNA reads as TGCGCCAGCAGCGCCAGCGGGGGGAAGGTCAATGAGCAGTTCTTC. It is translated as CASSASGGKVNEQFF.

V is TRBV11-2 and J is TRBJ1-2, with D unresolved. Trimming removed 2 bases at V and 3 bases at J, with 7 bases between. CDR1 is SGHAT, CDR2 FQNNGV, per germline. CDR3 size: 13 residues. CDR3 amino acids: CASSLSEDYGYTF. The CDR3 DNA follows: TGTGCCAGCAGCTTATCGGAGGACTATGGCTACACCTTC.

The chain joins TRBV29-1 to TRBJ2-3, with 9 nucleotides matching TRBD1. Unmatched junction bases numbered 2, after V lost 6 bases and J lost 4 bases. The CDR3 extends over 12 amino acids. The V gene's germline CDR1 is SQVTM and CDR2 ANQGSEA. CDR3 sequence (DNA): TGCAGCGTGGACAGGGGCCCAGATACGCAGTATTTT. Translating gives CSVDRGPDTQYF.

A few counts support this clonotype. The chain couples TRBV6-6 to TRBJ2-5, with 8 bases fitting TRBD2. V lost 4 bases, J lost 4 bases, and 8 bases stayed unmatched. Germline assignment: CDR1 MNHNY and CDR2 SVGAGI (reference sequence). CDR3 size: 15 residues. The CDR3 coding sequence is TGTGCCAGCAGTTCGGTGCGGGGGGCAGGAGAGACCCAGTACTTC. Protein sequence: CASSSVRGAGETQYF.

The CDR3 DNA sequence: TGTGCCAGCAGTTTATACGGGACAGTAGGCGAGACCCAGTACTTC. It specifies CASSLYGTVGETQYF. The genes are TRBV12-3 or TRBV12-4 and TRBJ2-4; 7 bases are a match to TRBD1. The closer fit of TRBJ2-5 to the DNA end suggests the J call may be wrong. The CDR3 has 15 amino acids.

The chain couples TRBV12-5 to TRBJ2-3; tentative D call: TRBD2 (5 bases). Germline V lookup: CDR1 LGHNT, CDR2 FRNRAP. The CDR3 runs to 14 residues. The V end was cut by 1 base, the J end by 2 bases, with 7 bases between. In DNA form, the CDR3 reads TGTGCTAGTGGTTTGGACGGGATCACAGATACGCAGTATTTT. Its translation: CASGLDGITDTQYF.

This clonotype was found many times. The chain employs TRBV24-1 and TRBJ2-1; 10 bases are a match to TRBD1. V was clipped by 5 bases and J by 9 bases; unmatched bases: 6. This CDR3 spans 14 amino acids. The V gene's germline CDR1 is KGHDR and CDR2 SFDVKD. Written as DNA, the CDR3 is TGTGCCACCAGTGGACAGGGGGCTATTGGTGAGCAGTTCTTC. This translates into CATSGQGAIGEQFF.